Presented here are 21 T cell receptor beta chains from one specimen sequenced in a study of technical replicates of blood from several donors (dated by TCRdb to 2015 to 2018). Libraries were built with the immunoSEQ multiplex PCR assay. Imported from immuneACCESS, the table was reduced by TCRdb to in-frame sequences with V and J called. These copies leave out some clones; in studies compared against another copy, an unresolved V gene accounts for under half, and the cause of the remainder is not known. In this sample the table shows 40,000 to 60,000 clones, 70% to 90% of which occur a single time. The ten largest clones represent over 5.5% of the sample. Specimen: PBMCs. These receptors all come from a human donor in good health. Some clones in this sample may be carry-over from other donors' samples.

CDR3 sequence reads: CASSHGTSGSSTDTQYF. The CDR3 region has the DNA TGCGCCAGCAGCCACGGGACTAGCGGGTCTAGCACAGATACGCAGTATTTT. The chain joins TRBV4-1 to TRBJ2-3, with TRBD2 matching 12 bases. Germline CDR1 and CDR2: MGHRA and YSYEKL. J was trimmed by 0 bases and V by 3 bases; bases with no gene match: 4. The CDR3 extends over 17 amino acids.

This sequence joins TRBV30 and TRBJ2-1, with 14 positions matching TRBD2. This CDR3 is built from 13 residues. In germline, CDR1 is GTSNPN, CDR2 SVGIG (reference sequence). J gave up 9 bases and V 5 bases, and 3 bases lay outside the gene matches. Here the CDR3 DNA reads TGTGCCTGGGGGACTAGCGGGAGAACTGAGCAGTTCTTC. Translation: CAWGTSGRTEQFF. The full variable domain, its missing parts supplied by reference TRBV30 and TRBJ2-1, is SQTIHQWPATLVQPVGSPLSLECTVEGTSNPNLYWYRQAAGRGLQLLFYSVGIGQISSEVPQNLSASRPQDRQFILSSKKLLLSDSGFYLCAWGTSGRTEQFFGPGTRLTVL.

The CDR3 here is CASNPDSRNGEQYF. In DNA form, the CDR3 reads TGTGCCAGCAACCCGGACAGTCGAAACGGCGAGCAGTACTTC. The genes are TRBV2 and TRBJ2-7; D is perhaps TRBD1 (6 bases). Trimming stripped 7 bases from V and 6 bases from J, with 19 bases between. This CDR3 has 14 amino acids. Germline CDR1 is SNHLY and CDR2 is FYNNEI.

V and J are TRBV29-1 and TRBJ2-5; D is unresolved. The V gene's germline CDR1 is SQVTM and CDR2 ANQGSEA. V shed 0 bases and J shed 2 bases, with 13 bases lying between them. CDR3 length equals 15 residues. CDR3 in DNA: TGCAGCGTTGAAGAGGTCTTGGCCGTACAAGAGACCCAGTACTTC. It specifies CSVEEVLAVQETQYF. Combining the CDR3 with reference TRBV29-1 and TRBJ2-5 gives the whole variable domain SAVISQKPSRDICQRGTSLTIQCQVDSQVTMMFWYRQQPGQSLTLIATANQGSEATYESGFVIDKFPISRPNLTFSTLTVSNMSPEDSSIYLCSVEEVLAVQETQYFGPGTRLLVL.

This chain joins TRBV6-4 and TRBJ2-1; 7 bases fit TRBD2. V lost 2 bases to trimming and J lost 0 bases; unmatched junction nucleotides: 1. Germline loops: CDR1 MRHNA, CDR2 SNTAGT. The CDR3 runs 15 residues. CDR3 loop: CASSDRGDSYNEQFF. Here the CDR3 DNA reads TGTGCCAGCAGTGACCGGGGGGACTCCTACAATGAGCAGTTCTTC.

The CDR3 loop is CASSQDSAGGNTDTQYF. The CDR3 DNA is TGCGCCAGCAGCCAAGATTCGGCGGGGGGTAACACAGATACGCAGTATTTT. This chain links TRBV4-3 with TRBJ2-3; 8 bases fit TRBD2. The length of the CDR3 is 17 residues. Per germline, CDR1 LGHNA and CDR2 YSLEER. V shed 0 bases and J 2 bases; nucleotides not matched to a gene: 7.

This chain links TRBV7-7 with TRBJ2-5; D gene uncertain. The CDR3 runs to 11 residues. The V and J ends lost 4 bases and 4 bases respectively, with 4 bases between them. Germline V lookup: CDR1 SSHAT, CDR2 FNYEAQ (reference sequence). The chain's CDR3 is CASSSGETQYF. The CDR3, as DNA: TGTGCCAGCAGCTCGGGAGAGACCCAGTACTTC.

This chain uses TRBV5-4 with TRBJ2-2, with 8 bases matching TRBD1. There are 17 residues in the CDR3. CDR1 and CDR2 (germline): SGHNT, YYREEE (reference sequence). With V trimmed by 9 bases and J by 6 bases, 19 bases remained unmatched. The CDR3 coding sequence is TGTGCCACAACCCCACGACGGGACAGGATAGGACCCGGGGAGCTGTTTTTT. It codes for CATTPRRDRIGPGELFF.

This chain connects TRBV6-5 to TRBJ1-6; weak D call: TRBD1 (6 bases). The V end lost 2 bases, the J end lost 9 bases, and 14 bases lay between the germline ends. Germline V gene sequence: CDR1 MNHEY, CDR2 SVGAGI. The CDR3 contains 15 residues. The DNA of the CDR3 is TGTGCCAGCAGTTACGCCGGACAGCCTAGTTCACCCCTCCACTTT. It translates to CASSYAGQPSSPLHF.

The V and J genes are TRBV19 and TRBJ1-6; 9 bases agree with TRBD1. The germline CDR1 and CDR2 sequences are LNHDA and SQIVND (reference sequence). V gave up 10 bases and J gave up 0 bases; unmatched junction bases: 13. The CDR3 totals 18 residues. The CDR3 region is CATNAAGQGFSYNSPLHF. CDR3 DNA: TGTGCCACCAATGCCGCGGGACAGGGTTTCTCCTATAATTCACCCCTCCACTTT.

The chain employs TRBV6-1 and TRBJ2-3; 10 bases map to TRBD2. The CDR3 runs to 16 residues. The junction had 7 bases not matched to a gene; V was cut back by 4 bases and J by 3 bases. Germline CDR1 is MNHNS and CDR2 is SASEGT. The CDR3 bases are TGTGCCAGCAGTGCCCCTAGAGCGGGGGGGACAGATACGCAGTATTTT. This encodes CASSAPRAGGTDTQYF.

This clone was seen a few times. The rearrangement links TRBV29-1 to TRBJ1-1; 8 bases match TRBD1. Unmatched junction bases numbered 4, after V lost 7 bases and J lost 0 bases. Germline values: CDR1 SQVTM, CDR2 ANQGSEA. CDR3 length equals 13 residues. CDR3 DNA sequence: TGCAGCGGAAGACAGGGGCTGAACACTGAAGCTTTCTTT. Translation: CSGRQGLNTEAFF.

This rearrangement joins TRBV5-3 to TRBJ1-2; 7 nucleotides align to TRBD1. TRBV5-3 falls under the ORF class, with uncertain function. V lost 6 bases and J lost 2; bases outside the gene matches: 10. CDR3 length equals 15 residues. The CDR3 loop is CARIQGRKANYGYTF. The CDR3 DNA follows: TGTGCCAGAATACAGGGGCGGAAAGCGAACTATGGCTACACCTTC.

The chain recombines TRBV6-8 with TRBJ1-3; a possible D gene is TRBD1 (6 bases). Trimming removed 0 bases at V and 0 bases at J, with 15 bases between. The germline V gene encodes CDR1 MNHGY and CDR2 SAAAGT. This CDR3 region has 18 residues. CDR3 amino acids: CASSYSSPTGNSGNTIYF. CDR3 DNA: TGTGCCAGCAGTTACTCGAGCCCCACAGGGAACTCTGGAAACACCATATATTTT.

CDR3 sequence: CASSSTGGVNEQYF. CDR3 DNA sequence: TGTGCCAGCAGTTCTACAGGGGGCGTGAACGAGCAGTACTTC. The genes are TRBV7-2 and TRBJ2-7; TRBD1 matches 9 bases. The ends lost 6 bases at V and 5 bases at J; junction bases unmatched: 8. The CDR3 consists of 14 residues. Germline CDR1 and CDR2: SGHTA and FQGNSA.

A remark on this clone: The final CDR3 position lacks the conserved phenylalanine or tryptophan, pointing to a likely read error. Because the CDR3's place on the DNA is in doubt, the DNA is left out and the CDR3 is given as listed by TCRdb. The CDR3 is CASSSTGAYFI. This chain links TRBV2 with TRBJ2-7; the tabulated D call, TRBD1, remains unverified against the DNA. The germline CDR1 and CDR2 sequences are SNHLY and FYNNEI. The length of the CDR3 is 11 amino acids, counting both ends.

This clone showed up just once. The V call is TRBV7-2, the J call TRBJ2-7; 10 positions match TRBD2. Germline lookup yields CDR1 SGHTA and CDR2 FQGNSA. The CDR3 extends over 15 amino acids. Trimming removed 5 bases from V and 7 bases from J; junction bases left unmatched: 11. The CDR3, as DNA: TGTGCCAGCAGCCCCAGCGGGGGGGCCATTCGTGAGCAGTACTTC. Its translation: CASSPSGGAIREQYF.

This sequence joins TRBV10-3 and TRBJ2-3; possibly TRBD2 for D (6 bases). Germline assignment: CDR1 ENHRY and CDR2 SYGVKD. Deletions cut 7 bases from V and 1 base from J, with 12 bases between. CDR3 length: 14 amino acids. CDR3 DNA: TGTGCCATCACCCCGGGACTCCGCACAGATACGCAGTATTTT. It yields the protein CAITPGLRTDTQYF.

This chain joins TRBV7-9 and TRBJ2-3; D is perhaps TRBD2 (6 bases). V lost 1 base and J 4 bases, leaving 12 bases between the germline ends. Per germline, CDR1 SEHNR and CDR2 FQNEAQ (reference sequence). The CDR3 sequence is 15 residues long. DNA for the CDR3: TGTGCCAGCAGCTTAGTGCCTAGCGAGTCAGATACGCAGTATTTT. Protein: CASSLVPSESDTQYF.

This chain joins TRBV7-3 and TRBJ2-1; 9 positions match TRBD1. Germline lookup yields CDR1 SGHTA and CDR2 FQGTGA. V shed 5 bases, J shed 4 bases, and the junction held 3 bases outside the gene matches. The CDR3 covers 14 residues. The DNA of the CDR3 is TGTGCCAGCAGCCCGGACAGGGGTTACAATGAGCAGTTCTTC. Its translation is CASSPDRGYNEQFF. The complete variable domain, with remaining parts taken from reference TRBV7-3 and TRBJ2-1, reads GAGVSQTPSNKVTEKGKYVELRCDPISGHTALYWYRQSLGQGPEFLIYFQGTGAADDSGLPNDRFFAVRPEGSVSTLKIQRTERGDSAVYLCASSPDRGYNEQFFGPGTRLTVL.

This clone was seen just once. The rearrangement uses TRBV5-1 and TRBJ2-7; 8 positions match TRBD1. V shed 4 bases and J 2 bases; nucleotides not matched to a gene: 5. The CDR3 consists of 14 residues. Germline values: CDR1 SGHRS, CDR2 YFSETQ. CDR3 sequence: CASSGGTGAYEQYF. CDR3 bases: TGCGCCAGCAGCGGGGGGACAGGAGCCTACGAGCAGTACTTC. Combining the CDR3 with reference TRBV5-1 and TRBJ2-7 gives the whole variable domain KAGVTQTPRYLIKTRGQQVTLSCSPISGHRSVSWYQQTPGQGLQFLFEYFSETQRNKGNFPGRFSGRQFSNSRSEMNVSTLELGDSALYLCASSGGTGAYEQYFGPGTRLTVT.